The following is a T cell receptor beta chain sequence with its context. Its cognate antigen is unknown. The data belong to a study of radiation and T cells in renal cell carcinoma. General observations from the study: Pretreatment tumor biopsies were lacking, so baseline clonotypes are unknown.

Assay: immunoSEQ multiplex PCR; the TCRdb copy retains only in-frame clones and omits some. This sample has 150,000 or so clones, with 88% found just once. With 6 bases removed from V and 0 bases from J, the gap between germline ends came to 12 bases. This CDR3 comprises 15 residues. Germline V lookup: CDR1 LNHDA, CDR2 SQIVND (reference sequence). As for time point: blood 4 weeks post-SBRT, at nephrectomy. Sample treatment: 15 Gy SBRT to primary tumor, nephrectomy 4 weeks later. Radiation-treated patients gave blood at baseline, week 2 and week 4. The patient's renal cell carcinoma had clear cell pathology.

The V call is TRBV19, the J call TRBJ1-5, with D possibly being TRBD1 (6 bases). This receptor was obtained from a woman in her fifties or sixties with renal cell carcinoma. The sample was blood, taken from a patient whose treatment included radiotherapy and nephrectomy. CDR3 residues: CASRKRQDSNQPQHF. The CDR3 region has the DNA TGTGCCAGTAGGAAAAGACAGGATAGCAATCAGCCCCAGCATTTT.